Sequencing of this TCR beta chain was carried out in a study of CD8 T cells in ankylosing spondylitis. TCRdb analysed the 5' RACE reads with MiXCR anew, one entry per CDR3 protein. The table includes 700,000 to 1,000,000 distinct CDR3 sequences, 12% detected once. General observations from the study: Characteristic, it appeared, of ankylosing spondylitis blood was a TCR beta motif of fewer than 10 highly homologous variants.

This clonotype appeared a few times. The antigen remains undetermined. CDR1 is LNHNV, CDR2 YYDKDF, per germline (reference sequence). The CDR3 sequence is 12 residues long. Trimming took off 6 bases at V and 2 bases at J, with 7 bases between the two ends. This chain uses TRBV15 with TRBJ1-1; the D is unclear. This clonotype was sampled from a male donor with ankylosing spondylitis. Sequenced: blood, either unsorted or a sorted T cell fraction (not recorded which). The CDR3 sequence is CATSFFNTEAFF. DNA for the CDR3: TGTGCCACCAGTTTCTTTAACACTGAAGCTTTCTTT.